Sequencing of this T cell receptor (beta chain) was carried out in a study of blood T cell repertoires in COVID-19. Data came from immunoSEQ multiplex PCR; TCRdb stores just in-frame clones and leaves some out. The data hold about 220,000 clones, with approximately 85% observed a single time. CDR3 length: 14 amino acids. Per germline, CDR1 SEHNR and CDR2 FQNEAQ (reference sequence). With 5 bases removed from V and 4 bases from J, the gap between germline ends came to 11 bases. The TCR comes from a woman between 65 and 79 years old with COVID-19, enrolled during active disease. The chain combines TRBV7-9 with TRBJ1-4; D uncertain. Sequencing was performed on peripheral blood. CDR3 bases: TGTGCCAGCAGCCCCCTCCGGGGTAATGAAAAACTGTTTTTT. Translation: CASSPLRGNEKLFF. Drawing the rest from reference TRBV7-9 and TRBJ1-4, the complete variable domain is DTGVSQNPRHKITKRGQNVTFRCDPISEHNRLYWYRQTLGQGPEFLTYFQNEAQLEKSRLLSDRFSAERPKGSFSTLEIQRTEQGDSAMYLCASSPLRGNEKLFFGSGTQLSVL.